The clone carrying this TCR beta chain was seen a few times. Its antigen is as yet unknown. The sample belongs to a study of T-cell memory formation after mild COVID-19. Study background: TCR clusters mostly belonged to single donors. Points from the study as a whole: Pre-infection memory already had some responding clones, implying cross-reactive memory joined.

Germline V gene lookup returns CDR1 DFQATT and CDR2 SNEGSKA (reference sequence). CDR3 size: 16 residues. The V end was cut by 0 bases, the J end by 1 base, with 16 bases between. A 5'RACE reaction primed in the constant segment made cDNA libraries of TCR alpha and TCR beta, and these carried sample barcodes and UMIs. MiXCR, applied by TCRdb to the 5' RACE reads, yields one record per CDR3 protein. Of some 290,000 distinct CDR3 sequences listed, 15% to 20% were seen once; the top ten hold more than 20%. Sequenced: PBMCs or a T cell subset sorted from them (not recorded which). The sequence derives from a man aged 18 to 30 who had mild COVID-19 (a few samples of this study predate the infection). Cell type and time point are not known. This sequence joins TRBV20-1 and TRBJ2-7; a weak D match, TRBD1 (6 bases). CDR3: CSARENRALVSYEQYF. Here the CDR3 DNA reads TGCAGTGCTAGAGAGAACAGGGCATTAGTGTCCTACGAGCAGTACTTC.